One sample yielded the 20 T cell receptor beta chains listed below, sequenced in a study of blood T cell repertoires in COVID-19. Produced via immunoSEQ multiplex PCR; TCRdb's table is partial and in-frame only. Found here are roughly 120,000 clones, just over 90% of them singletons; the top ten hold 1.8%. Sequenced material: peripheral blood. These receptors originate from a human donor with active COVID-19. The donor label of this sample is uncertain.

This sequence joins TRBV6-2 or TRBV6-3 and TRBJ2-7, with D tentatively TRBD1 (5 bases). The CDR3 runs 13 residues. The germline gives CDR1 MNHEY, CDR2 SVGEGT. V lost 2 bases and J lost 4, with 9 bases in between. The CDR3, as DNA: TGTGCCAGCAGTTACAGGGGCGTTTACGAGCAGTACTTC. Encoded protein: CASSYRGVYEQYF.

The rearrangement joins TRBV3-1 (or the pseudogene TRBV3-2) to TRBJ2-5, with 10 bases aligning to TRBD1. With V trimmed by 1 base and J by 6 bases, 14 bases remained unmatched. This CDR3 comprises 18 residues. Per germline, CDR1 LGHDT and CDR2 YNNKEL (reference sequence). DNA for the CDR3: TGTGCCAGCAGCCAAGGAAGTGGCTCGGGACAGGGGACCAAGACCCAGTACTTC. Translating it yields CASSQGSGSGQGTKTQYF.

The chain links TRBV6-5 to TRBJ1-2, with D tentatively TRBD1 (6 bases). V shed 8 bases and J shed 0 bases, with 10 bases lying between them. Germline V gene data show CDR1 as MNHEY and CDR2 as SVGAGI. The CDR3 runs 13 residues. CDR3 bases: TGTGCCAGCGGAACAGGGTCTAACTATGGCTACACCTTC. It is translated as CASGTGSNYGYTF.

The chain couples TRBV28 to TRBJ1-1; TRBD1 agrees at 9 bases. The CDR3 contains 15 residues. Germline CDR1 MDHEN, CDR2 SYDVKM. With V trimmed by 2 bases and J by 2 bases, 3 bases remained unmatched. CDR3: CASSLDRGSNTEAFF. The DNA for the CDR3 is TGTGCCAGCAGTTTAGACAGGGGGTCTAACACTGAAGCTTTCTTT. The full variable domain, completed using reference TRBV28 and TRBJ1-1, is DVKVTQSSRYLVKRTGEKVFLECVQDMDHENMFWYRQDPGLGLRLIYFSYDVKMKEKGDIPEGYSVSREKKERFSLILESASTNQTSMYLCASSLDRGSNTEAFFGQGTRLTVV.

J is TRBJ1-2 and V is TRBV5-4; D not certain. The ends were cut back, 1 base at V and 4 bases at J, with 20 bases in the middle. Per the germline V gene, CDR1 is SGHNT and CDR2 is YYREEE (reference sequence). The CDR3 runs 17 residues. The CDR3 nucleotides are TGTGCCAGCAGCTTGTGGGGAGGAGGGCTAGGGAGCTATGGCTACACCTTC. It translates to CASSLWGGGLGSYGYTF.

This chain joins TRBV7-8 and TRBJ2-3; 10 bases fit TRBD1. The CDR3 consists of 15 residues. Trimming cost V 2 bases and J 3 bases; bases outside gene matches: 2. Germline CDR1 and CDR2: SGHVS and FQNEAQ. CDR3 region: CASSLLDRGTDTQYF. The CDR3 DNA reads as TGTGCCAGCAGCTTACTGGACAGGGGGACAGATACGCAGTATTTT.

The rearrangement joins TRBV5-1 to TRBJ1-2; 10 positions agree with TRBD1. The J segment lost 6 bases and the V segment lost 3 bases, leaving 5 bases of the junction unmatched. Per germline, CDR1 SGHRS and CDR2 YFSETQ. The CDR3 totals 14 residues. CDR3 in amino acids: CASSSDRGYDGYTF. The CDR3 DNA follows: TGCGCCAGCAGCTCGGACAGGGGGTATGATGGCTACACCTTC.

J is TRBJ2-7 and V is TRBV5-1; possible D gene TRBD1, 6 bases. The CDR3 runs to 16 residues. The V gene lost 0 bases and the J gene lost 1 base, with 14 bases spanning the gap. The germline CDR1 and CDR2 sequences are SGHRS and YFSETQ. The CDR3 protein is CASSLVSGVSSYEQYF. The CDR3 DNA reads as TGCGCCAGCAGCTTGGTGTCAGGGGTTAGTTCCTACGAGCAGTACTTC.

This rearrangement joins TRBV6-4 to TRBJ1-5, with TRBD1 matching over 7 bases. The germline gives CDR1 MRHNA, CDR2 SNTAGT. The CDR3 sequence is 17 residues long. Germline trimming cut 8 bases from V and 0 bases from J; bases unmatched to any gene: 13. The CDR3 sequence is CASPSTGPSGSNQPQHF. CDR3 coding DNA: TGTGCCAGCCCCTCGACAGGGCCCTCCGGTAGCAATCAGCCCCAGCATTTT.

This clone was found a few times. In the same sample, other DNA sequences code for this CDR3. The chain carries TRBV7-2 and TRBJ2-5; weak D call: TRBD1 (6 bases). The CDR3 extends over 13 amino acids. Germline V gene sequence: CDR1 SGHTA, CDR2 FQGNSA. V was trimmed by 5 bases and J by 3 bases, leaving 10 bases between them. CDR3 residues: CASSLGTKETQYF. CDR3 DNA: TGTGCCAGCAGCCTCGGGACAAAAGAGACCCAGTACTTC.

V usage is TRBV5-5 and J usage is TRBJ1-2, with D possibly TRBD1 on 5 matching bases. V dropped 2 bases and J dropped 7 bases, with 12 bases sitting between them. Germline loops: CDR1 SGHKS, CDR2 YYEKEE (reference sequence). The CDR3 sequence is 13 residues long. CDR3 coding DNA: TGTGCCAGCAGCTTACGGGGGGGAATTGGCTACACCTTC. It specifies CASSLRGGIGYTF.

The chain uses TRBV12-3 or TRBV12-4 and TRBJ2-7; D gene uncertain. The CDR3 extends over 13 amino acids. Trimming shortened V by 5 bases and J by 2 bases, and 10 bases separated the two germline ends. As DNA, the CDR3 is TGTGCCAGCAGTCCCAGTGCAACCTACGAGCAGTACTTC. Translating it yields CASSPSATYEQYF.

This clone was seen just once. Since a much larger clone is just one base distant, this may be a read error. The chain has TRBV5-1 and TRBJ2-7, with TRBD1 as a possible D gene (5 bases). The V and J ends lost 0 bases and 3 bases respectively, with 7 bases between them. Looked up from germline, CDR1 is SGHRS and CDR2 is YFSETQ. The CDR3 is made up of 13 amino acids. The CDR3 DNA follows: TGCGCCAGCAGCTTGGCAGGGAACTACGAGCAGTACTTC. It yields the protein CASSLAGNYEQYF.

V usage is TRBV7-2 and J usage is TRBJ1-2; D remains ambiguous. V shed 3 bases and J shed 2 bases, with 13 bases lying between them. The CDR3 length is 15 residues. Germline V gene sequence: CDR1 SGHTA, CDR2 FQGNSA. The chain's CDR3 is CASSLTFSGNYGYTF. CDR3 DNA: TGTGCCAGCAGCTTGACTTTTTCCGGAAACTATGGCTACACCTTC.

V and J are TRBV3-1 (or the pseudogene TRBV3-2) and TRBJ2-5; 7 bases are shared with TRBD1. The germline gives CDR1 LGHDT, CDR2 YNNKEL (reference sequence). V lost 8 bases to trimming and J lost 4 bases; unmatched junction nucleotides: 13. The CDR3 spans 15 residues. CDR3 sequence reads: CASGSGTVRGETQYF. The DNA for the CDR3 is TGTGCCAGCGGGTCTGGGACAGTGAGAGGAGAGACCCAGTACTTC.

The chain employs TRBV6-6 and TRBJ1-3; 8 bases line up with TRBD1. The CDR3 has 14 residues. J was trimmed by 2 bases and V by 7 bases; bases with no gene match: 4. Germline lookup yields CDR1 MNHNY and CDR2 SVGAGI (reference sequence). CDR3 sequence: CASTKTGAGNTIYF. The DNA for the CDR3 is TGTGCCAGCACCAAGACAGGGGCTGGAAACACCATATATTTT.

Worth noting for this clone: The same CDR3 can be traced to other DNA sequences in this sample. This chain joins TRBV12-3 or TRBV12-4 and TRBJ2-7; no definite D call. The V gene lost 1 base and the J gene lost 0 bases, with 4 bases spanning the gap. The CDR3 totals 13 residues. The CDR3 coding sequence is TGTGCCAGCAGTTTAGGGAGCTCCTACGAGCAGTACTTC. Its protein product is CASSLGSSYEQYF.

The rearrangement links TRBV7-9 to TRBJ2-7; 13 bases align to TRBD2. This CDR3 is built from 14 residues. The germline V gene encodes CDR1 SEHNR and CDR2 FQNEAQ (reference sequence). V was clipped by 8 bases and J by 1 base; unmatched bases: 2. The CDR3, as DNA: TGTGCCAGCGGGACTAGCGGGGCGTCCTACGAGCAGTACTTC. It codes for CASGTSGASYEQYF.

J is TRBJ2-7 and V is TRBV6-6; weak D call: TRBD2 (6 bases). CDR3 length equals 16 residues. Trimming pared 6 bases from V and 5 bases from J, leaving 23 bases between. Germline assignment: CDR1 MNHNY and CDR2 SVGAGI (reference sequence). In nucleotides, the CDR3 is TGTGCCAGCAGGTCCCGCCCGCGGGGCAGGGTAAACGAGCAGTACTTC. Residues: CASRSRPRGRVNEQYF.

In DNA, the CDR3 is TGTGCCAGCAGAACGGACCACGCAGGGGAAAAACTGTTTTTT. Translating it yields CASRTDHAGEKLFF. The rearrangement links TRBV27 to TRBJ1-4; D is possibly TRBD1 (5 bases). Germline CDR1 is MNHEY and CDR2 is SMNVEV (reference sequence). CDR3 size: 14 residues. Trimming took 6 bases from V and 8 from J, leaving 16 bases between them.